These T cell receptor beta chains were read from a single sample in a study of T cell changes during pregnancy in multiple sclerosis. The table came from immunoSEQ multiplex PCR; TCRdb's copy has only in-frame clones and leaves some out. The table includes fewer than 85,000 clones, about 95% detected once. Source: peripheral blood, taken in the third trimester of pregnancy. These receptors were taken from a female donor with multiple sclerosis, enrolled in a pregnancy study. Both conserved end residues are part of each CDR3.

CDR3 protein: CASSPRGRGRTDTQYF
V gene: TRBV11-2
J gene: TRBJ2-3

CDR3 protein: CASSLSQGAGDGYTF
V gene: TRBV7-6
J gene: TRBJ1-2

CDR3 protein: CASRRLAGGPYEQYF
V gene: TRBV11-2
J gene: TRBJ2-7

CDR3 protein: CASSTPGGGYGYTF
V gene: TRBV19
J gene: TRBJ1-2

CDR3 protein: CASSLTSGGPNTGELFF
V gene: TRBV13
J gene: TRBJ2-2

CDR3 protein: CASSLEYSLVSYNEQFF
V gene: TRBV7-2
J gene: TRBJ2-1

CDR3 protein: CSLLTGADEKLFF
V gene: TRBV29-1
J gene: TRBJ1-4

CDR3 protein: CASSEEGGSGTGELFF
V gene: TRBV25-1
J gene: TRBJ2-2

CDR3 protein: CGQEAYNEQFF
V gene: TRBV20-1
J gene: TRBJ2-1

CDR3 protein: CSVEGDRRNYGYTF
V gene: TRBV29-1
J gene: TRBJ1-2

CDR3 protein: CASGGGAYTQYF
V gene: TRBV6-5
J gene: TRBJ2-3

CDR3 protein: CASSLGLGASAEQYF
V gene: TRBV5-1
J gene: TRBJ2-7

CDR3 protein: CASSQGGVTSEAFF
V gene: TRBV9
J gene: TRBJ1-1

CDR3 protein: CSGASGTGSNEQFF
V gene: TRBV29-1
J gene: TRBJ2-1

CDR3 protein: CATSVQGTQETQYF
V gene: TRBV15
J gene: TRBJ2-5

CDR3 protein: CASSVTRGGNTIYF
V gene: TRBV9
J gene: TRBJ1-3

CDR3 protein: CASSIGQYNEKLFF
V gene: TRBV19
J gene: TRBJ1-4

CDR3 protein: CASSLDWVGHGYTF
V gene: TRBV7-9
J gene: TRBJ1-2

CDR3 protein: CAWNPGGSTQYF
V gene: TRBV30
J gene: TRBJ2-5

CDR3 protein: CASSEGASGGYEQYF
V gene: TRBV6-1
J gene: TRBJ2-7

CDR3 protein: CASSPAPAGGHNEQFF
V gene: TRBV19
J gene: TRBJ2-1

CDR3 protein: CASSIDLEAYEQFF
V gene: TRBV19
J gene: TRBJ2-1

CDR3 protein: CASSPPGAGGPNEQFF
V gene: TRBV19
J gene: TRBJ2-1

CDR3 protein: CASSLAGEGQPQHF
V gene: TRBV7-9
J gene: TRBJ1-5